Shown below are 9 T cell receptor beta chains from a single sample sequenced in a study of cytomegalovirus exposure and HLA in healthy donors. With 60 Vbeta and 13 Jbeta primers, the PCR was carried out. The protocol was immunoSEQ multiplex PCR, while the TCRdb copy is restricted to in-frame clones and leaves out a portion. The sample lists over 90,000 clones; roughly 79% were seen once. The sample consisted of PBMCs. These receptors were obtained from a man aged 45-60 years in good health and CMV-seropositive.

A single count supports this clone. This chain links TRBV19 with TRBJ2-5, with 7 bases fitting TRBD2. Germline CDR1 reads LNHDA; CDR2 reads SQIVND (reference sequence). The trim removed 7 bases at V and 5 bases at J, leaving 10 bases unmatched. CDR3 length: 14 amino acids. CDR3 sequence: CASNGGGPGETQYF. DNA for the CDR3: TGTGCCAGTAATGGGGGAGGGCCAGGGGAGACCCAGTACTTC.

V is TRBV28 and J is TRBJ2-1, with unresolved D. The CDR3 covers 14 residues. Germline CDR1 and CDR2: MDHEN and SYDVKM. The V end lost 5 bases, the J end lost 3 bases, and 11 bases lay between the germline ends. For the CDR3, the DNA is TGTGCCAGCAGTCTCCCGCAGATCTACAATGAGCAGTTCTTC. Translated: CASSLPQIYNEQFF.

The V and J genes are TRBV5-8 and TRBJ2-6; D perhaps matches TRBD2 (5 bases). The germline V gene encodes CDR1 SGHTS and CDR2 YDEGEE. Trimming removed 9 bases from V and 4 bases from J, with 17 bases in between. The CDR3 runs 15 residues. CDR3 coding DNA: TGTGCCACCAAGGGCCGGGGTTGGGGGGCCAACGTCCTGACTTTC. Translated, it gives CATKGRGWGANVLTF.

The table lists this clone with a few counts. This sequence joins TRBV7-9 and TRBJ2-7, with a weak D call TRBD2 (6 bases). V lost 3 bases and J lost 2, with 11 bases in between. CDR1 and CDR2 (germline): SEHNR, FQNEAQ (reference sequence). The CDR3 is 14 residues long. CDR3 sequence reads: CASSLEGGPYEQYF. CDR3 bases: TGTGCCAGCAGCTTGGAGGGAGGCCCCTACGAGCAGTACTTC.

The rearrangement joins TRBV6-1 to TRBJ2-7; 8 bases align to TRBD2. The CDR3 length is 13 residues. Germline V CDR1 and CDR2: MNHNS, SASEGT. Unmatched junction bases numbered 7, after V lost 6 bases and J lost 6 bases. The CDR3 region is CASSPSGQGEQYF. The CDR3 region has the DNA TGTGCCAGCAGCCCTAGCGGGCAGGGCGAGCAGTACTTC.

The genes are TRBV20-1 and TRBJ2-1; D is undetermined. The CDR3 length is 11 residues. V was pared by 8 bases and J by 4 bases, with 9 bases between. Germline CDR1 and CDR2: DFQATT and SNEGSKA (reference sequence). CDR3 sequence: CSLGSYNEQFF. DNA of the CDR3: TGCAGTTTGGGCTCTTACAATGAGCAGTTCTTC.

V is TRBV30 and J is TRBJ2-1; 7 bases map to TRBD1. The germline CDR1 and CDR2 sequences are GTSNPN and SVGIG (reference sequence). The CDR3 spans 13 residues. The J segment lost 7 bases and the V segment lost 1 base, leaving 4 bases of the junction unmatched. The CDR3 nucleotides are TGTGCCTGGAGTGACACAGGGGTTAATGAGCAGTTCTTC. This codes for CAWSDTGVNEQFF.

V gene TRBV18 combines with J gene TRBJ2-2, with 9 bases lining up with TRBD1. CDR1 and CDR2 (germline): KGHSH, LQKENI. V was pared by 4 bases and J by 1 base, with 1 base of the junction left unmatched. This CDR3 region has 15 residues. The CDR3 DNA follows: TGTGCCAGCTCACAGGGACAGGGGAACACCGGGGAGCTGTTTTTT. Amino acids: CASSQGQGNTGELFF.

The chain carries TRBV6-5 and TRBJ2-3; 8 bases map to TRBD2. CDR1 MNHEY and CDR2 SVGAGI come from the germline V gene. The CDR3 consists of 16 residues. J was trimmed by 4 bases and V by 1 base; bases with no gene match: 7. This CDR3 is CASSYLELAAPDTQYF. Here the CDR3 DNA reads TGTGCCAGCAGTTACTTGGAACTAGCGGCACCAGATACGCAGTATTTT.